Below, one T cell receptor beta chain is given with its context. The antigen is not known. The entry originates in a study of post-analysis software for immune sequencing data. Unique molecular identifiers had been added to the TCR beta cDNA libraries. Approximately 450,000 cDNA molecules were recovered from an input of about 1 to 10 million T cells. TCRdb re-called the PCR reads through MiXCR, storing one row per CDR3 protein. Found here are hundreds of thousands of distinct CDR3 sequences, roughly three fifths of them singletons; the top ten hold approximately 11%. Germline-derived CDR1 and CDR2 are MNHEY and SVGAGI. The CDR3 length is 13 residues. Whole-study findings and limits: Controls had significantly higher normalized Chao1 diversity than multiple sclerosis patients. The five TRBV segments detected at higher frequency in patients than in controls included TRBV5-6, TRBV5-1 and TRBV20-1. Strong co-clustering by F measure was seen for same-batch samples.

The receptor was isolated from a girl aged 2-15 years with multiple sclerosis. The chain recombines TRBV6-5 with TRBJ2-5; TRBD1 is a possible D gene (6 bases). TRBJ2-7 matches the DNA end more closely, so the J call is doubtful. The sequencing sample was made of blood. In DNA, the CDR3 is TGTGCCAGCAGTTACAGGGGGATCTACGAGCAGTACTTC. It codes for CASSYRGIYEQYF.